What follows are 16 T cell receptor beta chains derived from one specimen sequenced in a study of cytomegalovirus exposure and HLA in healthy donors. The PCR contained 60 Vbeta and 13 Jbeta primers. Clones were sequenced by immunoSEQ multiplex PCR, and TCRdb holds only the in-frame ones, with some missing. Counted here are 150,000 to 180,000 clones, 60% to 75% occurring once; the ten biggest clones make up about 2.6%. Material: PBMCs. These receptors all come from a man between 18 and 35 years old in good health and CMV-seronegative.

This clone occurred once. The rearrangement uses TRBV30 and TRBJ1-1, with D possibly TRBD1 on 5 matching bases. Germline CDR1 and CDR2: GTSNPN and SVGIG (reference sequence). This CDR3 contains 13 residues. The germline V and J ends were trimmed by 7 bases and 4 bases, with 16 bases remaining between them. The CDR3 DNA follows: TGTGCCTCTAAACCAGGGTTTTTCACTGAAGCTTTCTTT. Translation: CASKPGFFTEAFF.

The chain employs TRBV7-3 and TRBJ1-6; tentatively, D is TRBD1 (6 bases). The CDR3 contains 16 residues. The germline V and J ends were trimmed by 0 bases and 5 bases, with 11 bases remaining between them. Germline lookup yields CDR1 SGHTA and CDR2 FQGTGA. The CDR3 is CASSLTAGADNSPLHF. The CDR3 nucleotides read TGTGCCAGCAGCTTAACCGCAGGGGCTGATAATTCACCCCTCCACTTT.

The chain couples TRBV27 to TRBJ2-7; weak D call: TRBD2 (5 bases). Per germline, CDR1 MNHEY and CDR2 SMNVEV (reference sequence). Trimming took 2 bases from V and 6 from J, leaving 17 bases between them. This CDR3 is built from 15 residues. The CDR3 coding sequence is TGTGCCAGCAGTTTAAGTCTGGACGGGGTGGGCGAGCAGTACTTC. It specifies CASSLSLDGVGEQYF.

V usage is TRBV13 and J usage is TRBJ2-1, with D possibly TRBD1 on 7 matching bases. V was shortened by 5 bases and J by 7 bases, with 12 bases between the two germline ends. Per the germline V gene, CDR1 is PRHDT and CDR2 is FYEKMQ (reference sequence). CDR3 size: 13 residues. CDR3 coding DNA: TGTGCCAGCAGCGGGGGGACAGAAAATGAGCAGTTCTTC. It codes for CASSGGTENEQFF.

The CDR3 loop reads CASGPTTSGVTYEQYF. As DNA, the CDR3 is TGTGCTAGTGGTCCTACGACTAGCGGGGTTACCTACGAGCAGTACTTC. The gene calls are TRBV12-5 and TRBJ2-7, with 11 bases lining up with TRBD2. The V segment lost 5 bases and the J segment 2 bases; nucleotides outside the gene matches: 8. The V gene's germline CDR1 is LGHNT and CDR2 FRNRAP. The CDR3 loop spans 16 amino acids.

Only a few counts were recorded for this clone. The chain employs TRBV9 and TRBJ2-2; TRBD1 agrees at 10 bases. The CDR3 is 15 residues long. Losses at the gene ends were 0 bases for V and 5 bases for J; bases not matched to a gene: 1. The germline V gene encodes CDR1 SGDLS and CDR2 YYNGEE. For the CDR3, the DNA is TGTGCCAGCAGCGTAGGGGGACAGGGGACCGGGGAGCTGTTTTTT. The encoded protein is CASSVGGQGTGELFF. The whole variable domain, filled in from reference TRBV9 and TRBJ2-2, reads DSGVTQTPKHLITATGQRVTLRCSPRSGDLSVYWYQQSLDQGLQFLIQYYNGEERAKGNILERFSAQQFPDLHSELNLSSLELGDSALYFCASSVGGQGTGELFFGEGSRLTVL.

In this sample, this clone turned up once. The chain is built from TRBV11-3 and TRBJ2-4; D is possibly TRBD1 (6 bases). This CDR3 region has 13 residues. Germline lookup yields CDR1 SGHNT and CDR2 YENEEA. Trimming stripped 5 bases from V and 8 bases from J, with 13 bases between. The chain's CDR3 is CASSLGQKDIQYF. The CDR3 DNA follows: TGTGCCAGCAGCCTAGGACAGAAGGACATTCAGTACTTC.

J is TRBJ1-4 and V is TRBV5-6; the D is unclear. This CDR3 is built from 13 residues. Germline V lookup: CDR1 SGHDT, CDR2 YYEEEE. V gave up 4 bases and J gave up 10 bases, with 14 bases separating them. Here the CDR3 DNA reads TGTGCCAGCAGCCACAGCATGGAGGGAAAACTGTTTTTT. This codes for CASSHSMEGKLFF.

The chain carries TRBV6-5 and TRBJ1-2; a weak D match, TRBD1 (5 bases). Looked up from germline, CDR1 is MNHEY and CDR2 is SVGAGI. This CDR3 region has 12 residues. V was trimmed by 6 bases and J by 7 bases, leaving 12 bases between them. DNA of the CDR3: TGTGCCAGCAGCCCCCAGGGAGGTGGCTACACCTTC. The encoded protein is CASSPQGGGYTF.

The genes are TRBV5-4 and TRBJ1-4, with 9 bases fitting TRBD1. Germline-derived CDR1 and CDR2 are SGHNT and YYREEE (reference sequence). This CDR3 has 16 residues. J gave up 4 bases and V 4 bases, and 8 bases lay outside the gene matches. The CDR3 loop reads CASSHDPGQGNEKLFF. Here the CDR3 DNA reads TGTGCCAGCAGCCACGATCCGGGACAGGGTAATGAAAAACTGTTTTTT.

DNA of the CDR3: TGTGCCAGCAGCGAGGGACTAGCGGGGGGGATAGTGAAAGAGACCCAGTACTTC. It encodes CASSEGLAGGIVKETQYF. The chain is built from TRBV9 and TRBJ2-5; TRBD2 aligns across 16 bases. The CDR3 runs to 18 residues. Germline V gene data show CDR1 as SGDLS and CDR2 as YYNGEE. With 3 bases clipped from V and 3 bases from J, the junction kept 8 bases outside the gene matches.

CDR3 sequence reads: CASSVGGLRSTDTQYF. CDR3 in DNA: TGTGCCAGCAGCGTAGGAGGCCTCCGGAGCACAGATACGCAGTATTTT. V usage is TRBV9 and J usage is TRBJ2-3, with unresolved D. The CDR3 extends over 16 amino acids. Trimming removed 0 bases from V and 0 bases from J, with 11 bases in between. The germline CDR1 and CDR2 sequences are SGDLS and YYNGEE.

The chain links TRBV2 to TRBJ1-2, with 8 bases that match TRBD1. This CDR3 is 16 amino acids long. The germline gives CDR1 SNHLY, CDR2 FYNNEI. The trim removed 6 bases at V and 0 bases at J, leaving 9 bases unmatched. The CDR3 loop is CASRDQGQGANYGYTF. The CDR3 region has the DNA TGTGCCAGCAGGGATCAAGGACAGGGAGCTAACTATGGCTACACCTTC.

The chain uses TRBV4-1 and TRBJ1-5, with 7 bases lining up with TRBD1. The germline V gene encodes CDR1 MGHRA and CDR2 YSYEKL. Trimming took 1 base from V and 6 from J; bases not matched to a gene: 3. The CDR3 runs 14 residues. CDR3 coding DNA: TGCGCCAGCAGCCAAGGAGGGGGCCGTCAGCCCCAGCATTTT. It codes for CASSQGGGRQPQHF.

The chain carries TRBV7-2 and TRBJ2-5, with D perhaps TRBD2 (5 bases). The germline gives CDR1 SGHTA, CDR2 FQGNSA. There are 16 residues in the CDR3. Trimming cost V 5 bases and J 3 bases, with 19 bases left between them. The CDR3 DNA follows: TGTGCCAGCAGCCCTCCGTCCGCGGCGCGGGAAGAGACCCAGTACTTC. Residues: CASSPPSAAREETQYF.

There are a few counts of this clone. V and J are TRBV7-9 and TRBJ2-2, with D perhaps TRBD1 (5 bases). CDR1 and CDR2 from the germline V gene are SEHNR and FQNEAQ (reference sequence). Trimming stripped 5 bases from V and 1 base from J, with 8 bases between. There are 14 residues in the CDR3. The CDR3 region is CASSMTVNTGELFF. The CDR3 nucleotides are TGTGCCAGCAGCATGACAGTGAACACCGGGGAGCTGTTTTTT.